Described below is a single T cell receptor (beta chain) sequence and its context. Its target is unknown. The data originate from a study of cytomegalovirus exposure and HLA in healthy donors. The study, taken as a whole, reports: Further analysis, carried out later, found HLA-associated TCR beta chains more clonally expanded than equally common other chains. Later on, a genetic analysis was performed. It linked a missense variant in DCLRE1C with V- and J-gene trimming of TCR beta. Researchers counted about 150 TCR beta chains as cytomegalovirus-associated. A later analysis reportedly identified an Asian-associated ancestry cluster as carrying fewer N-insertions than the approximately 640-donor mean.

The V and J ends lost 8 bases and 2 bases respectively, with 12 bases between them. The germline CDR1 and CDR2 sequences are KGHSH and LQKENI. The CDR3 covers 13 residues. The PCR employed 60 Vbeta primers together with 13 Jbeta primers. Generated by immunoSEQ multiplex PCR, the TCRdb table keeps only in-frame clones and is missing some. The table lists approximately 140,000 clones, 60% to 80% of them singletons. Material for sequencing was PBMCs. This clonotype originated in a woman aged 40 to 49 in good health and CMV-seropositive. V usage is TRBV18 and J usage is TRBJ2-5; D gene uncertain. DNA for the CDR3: TGTGCCAGCGGCTTATCAGGTCAAGAGACCCAGTACTTC. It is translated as CASGLSGQETQYF.